Described below is a single TCR beta chain sequence and its context. CDR1 PRHDT and CDR2 FYEKMQ come from the germline V gene (reference sequence). The trim removed 5 bases at V and 5 bases at J, leaving 9 bases unmatched. The CDR3 extends over 15 amino acids. The data originate from a study of blood T cell repertoires in COVID-19. The protocol was immunoSEQ multiplex PCR, while the TCRdb copy is restricted to in-frame clones and leaves out a portion. The sample has over 110,000 clones; approximately 80% are singletons. This chain uses TRBV13 with TRBJ2-1; 7 nucleotides agree with TRBD2. The sequence derives from a man aged 45-65 years in a cohort exposed to, infected with or recovered from COVID-19 (not recorded which). What was sequenced was PBMCs or T cells enriched from blood (not recorded which). In DNA, the CDR3 is TGTGCCAGCAGCCCGACTAACGGGGGGAACAATGAGCAGTTCTTC. This encodes CASSPTNGGNNEQFF.